This TCR beta chain was found in a study of CD8 T cells in ankylosing spondylitis. The CDR3 is 14 residues long. Trimming took 7 bases from V and 6 from J, leaving 16 bases between them. CDR1 is MNHEY and CDR2 is SVGEGT in the germline V gene. Preparation of TCR beta libraries was done by quantitative 5'-RACE with molecular barcodes. MiXCR was run by TCRdb on the 5' RACE reads, yielding one entry per CDR3 protein. The sample shows about 700,000 distinct CDR3 sequences, roughly 19% of them seen only once. Study-wide findings and caveats: Clones tied to disease were said to be significantly enriched in matched ankylosing spondylitis synovial fluid. Made up of under ten highly homologous variants, a TCR beta motif appeared characteristic of ankylosing spondylitis blood. Earlier authors reported some of these motif variants in reactive arthritis synovial fluid and blood.

As concerns this clonotype: Its antigen is as yet unknown.

Sequences were obtained from blood, either unsorted or a sorted T cell fraction (not recorded which). This sequence originates from a male donor with ankylosing spondylitis. J is TRBJ2-1 and V is TRBV6-2 or TRBV6-3, with D possibly being TRBD1 (5 bases). DNA for the CDR3: TGTGCCAGCACCTATAGGCCAGGGTTCAATGAGCAGTTCTTC. Translated: CASTYRPGFNEQFF.